One and the same sample provided the 14 T cell receptor beta chains below, sequenced in a study of T-cell memory formation after mild COVID-19. TCRdb analysed the 5' RACE reads with MiXCR anew, one entry per CDR3 protein. The sample carries hundreds of thousands of distinct CDR3 sequences, approximately 15% recorded once. Specimen: PBMCs or a T cell subset sorted from them (not recorded which). Receptors were obtained from a man younger than 30 who had mild COVID-19 (a few samples of this study predate the infection). Cell type and time point are not known.

This clonotype was detected a few times. The chain links TRBV5-1 to TRBJ2-1, with 9 bases aligning to TRBD1. Looked up from germline, CDR1 is SGHRS and CDR2 is YFSETQ. The ends lost 1 base at V and 3 bases at J; junction bases unmatched: 8. The CDR3 is 17 amino acids. For the CDR3, the DNA is TGCGCCAGCAGCTTGAAGCTTTCGGGACAGGGCTACAATGAGCAGTTCTTC. Translated: CASSLKLSGQGYNEQFF.

This clonotype has a handful of counts. The chain couples TRBV7-3 to TRBJ1-1; D might be TRBD1 (5 bases). CDR1 and CDR2 (germline): SGHTA, FQGTGA. This CDR3 spans 14 amino acids. V lost 5 bases to trimming and J lost 4 bases, with 14 bases between them. CDR3 bases: TGTGCCAGCAGCCCAACCGTCGACAGCACTGAAGCTTTCTTT. Encoded protein: CASSPTVDSTEAFF.

This clonotype occurred many times. This sequence joins TRBV7-9 and TRBJ1-1, with D uncertain. V lost 1 base and J lost 6, with 9 bases in between. CDR1 and CDR2 (germline): SEHNR, FQNEAQ (reference sequence). This CDR3 comprises 13 residues. The CDR3 DNA reads as TGTGCCAGCAGCTTAGATGGAGGTGCTGAAGCTTTCTTT. Protein: CASSLDGGAEAFF.

The rearrangement uses TRBV5-1 and TRBJ1-1; 8 bases match TRBD1. CDR3 length: 17 amino acids. Germline CDR1 SGHRS, CDR2 YFSETQ. V gave up 0 bases and J gave up 1 base; unmatched junction bases: 8. Here the CDR3 reads CASSLVGQGVGNTEAFF. The CDR3 DNA is TGCGCCAGCAGCTTGGTTGGACAGGGAGTGGGGAACACTGAAGCTTTCTTT.

This clonotype was seen more than once but under ten times. The chain joins TRBV6-6 to TRBJ1-1, with a tentative D call TRBD1 (5 bases). Trimming left V 5 bases short and J 4 bases short, with 11 bases between. The CDR3 is 13 amino acids. Germline-derived CDR1 and CDR2 are MNHNY and SVGAGI (reference sequence). The CDR3 DNA is TGTGCCAGCAGTCACCGACAGATCACTGAAGCTTTCTTT. Amino acids: CASSHRQITEAFF.

V is TRBV12-3 or TRBV12-4 and J is TRBJ2-7; D is uncertain. CDR3 length equals 14 residues. V lost 1 base and J lost 3, with 10 bases in between. DNA of the CDR3: TGTGCCAGCAGTTTAGGGGGTACGGGCTACGAGCAGTACTTC. Translated: CASSLGGTGYEQYF.

J is TRBJ2-7 and V is TRBV18, with 9 bases matching TRBD1. Germline V gives CDR1 KGHSH, CDR2 LQKENI. The CDR3 is 13 residues long. With 6 bases clipped from V and 3 bases from J, the junction kept 3 bases outside the gene matches. The CDR3 reads CASSRDRDYEQYV. CDR3 DNA: TGTGCCAGCTCGCGGGACAGGGACTACGAGCAGTACGTC.

The rearrangement links TRBV7-2 to TRBJ2-7, with D perhaps TRBD1 (5 bases). The CDR3 extends over 14 amino acids. Germline CDR1 is SGHTA and CDR2 is FQGNSA. Trimming cost V 5 bases and J 4 bases, with 15 bases left between them. Written as DNA, the CDR3 is TGTGCCAGCAGCCTGGGGCCCTCAGGGTACGAGCAGTACTTC. Its protein product is CASSLGPSGYEQYF.

This clonotype was detected a few times. This chain links TRBV25-1 with TRBJ1-1; tentative D call: TRBD1 (5 bases). Germline values: CDR1 MGHDK, CDR2 SYGVNS. The germline V and J ends were trimmed by 1 base and 2 bases, with 11 bases remaining between them. This CDR3 contains 15 residues. The CDR3 loop reads CASSELKGLNTEAFF. The CDR3 DNA is TGTGCCAGCAGTGAATTGAAGGGGCTAAACACTGAAGCTTTCTTT.

This clonotype came up many times. CDR3 in amino acids: CASSPEVKTQYF. The DNA of the CDR3 is TGTGCCAGCAGCCCGGAGGTAAAGACCCAGTACTTC. The V gene is TRBV7-9, the J gene TRBJ2-5, with D possibly matching TRBD2 (5 bases). The CDR3 sequence is 12 residues long. Trimming left V 5 bases short and J 6 bases short, with 10 bases between. CDR1 and CDR2 (germline): SEHNR, FQNEAQ (reference sequence).

This chain links TRBV7-9 with TRBJ2-2, with D tentatively TRBD1 or TRBD2 (5 bases each). Looked up from germline, CDR1 is SEHNR and CDR2 is FQNEAQ (reference sequence). The ends were cut back, 5 bases at V and 7 bases at J, with 14 bases in the middle. The length of the CDR3 is 14 residues. The CDR3 DNA reads TGTGCCAGCAGCGGAACGGGGCTCGGCGGGGAGCTGTTTTTT. Translating gives CASSGTGLGGELFF.

This clonotype came up a few times. The chain couples TRBV6-6 to TRBJ1-1; D may be TRBD1 (5 bases). The CDR3 has 15 residues. The germline gives CDR1 MNHNY, CDR2 SVGAGI (reference sequence). V was pared by 0 bases and J by 0 bases, with 8 bases between. This chain's CDR3 is CASSYSRQMNTEAFF. The DNA of the CDR3 is TGTGCCAGCAGTTACTCGAGACAGATGAACACTGAAGCTTTCTTT.

This clonotype was seen repeatedly, ten times or more. The chain employs TRBV9 and TRBJ2-1; D is ambiguous. Germline CDR1 reads SGDLS; CDR2 reads YYNGEE. The CDR3 sequence is 16 residues long. Trimming took off 0 bases at V and 4 bases at J, with 14 bases between the two ends. The CDR3 here is CASSVDVRLPYNEQFF. CDR3 nucleotide sequence: TGTGCCAGCAGCGTAGACGTGAGACTCCCATACAATGAGCAGTTCTTC.

The V gene is TRBV6-4, the J gene TRBJ2-2; D not certain. Germline V gene sequence: CDR1 MRHNA, CDR2 SNTAGT. Trimming cost V 5 bases and J 4 bases, with 8 bases left between them. The CDR3 covers 13 residues. CDR3 region: CASSIGATGELFF. The CDR3, as DNA: TGTGCCAGCAGTATAGGAGCCACCGGGGAGCTGTTTTTT.